The 12 T cell receptor beta chains listed next were all sequenced from one sample in a study of identical twins (dated by TCRdb to 2016 to 2017). The library was prepared using 5' RACE. These reads were obtained on an Illumina HiSeq 2000. In TCRdb, the public reads were trimmed at Q25 with fastp and aligned with MiXCR, with productive beta chains retained. Entries that share a CDR3 protein sequence are merged under the most common genes and DNA. Within this sample are 650,000 to 800,000 distinct CDR3 sequences, with 8.6% of them counted one time only. The top ten constitute approximately 0.96% of the sample. In addition, the sample was reused for a study of yellow fever vaccine responses in identical twins.

Specimen: PBMCs. The source of these receptors is a woman between 18 and 30 years old in good health.

This clonotype appeared a few times. The chain is built from TRBV7-2 and TRBJ2-7, with 7 bases identical to TRBD1. Losses at the gene ends were 5 bases for V and 3 bases for J; bases not matched to a gene: 7. CDR1 SGHTA and CDR2 FQGNSA come from the germline V gene. The CDR3 runs 14 residues. The CDR3 loop is CASSRYQGDYEQYF. The DNA for the CDR3 is TGTGCCAGCAGCCGCTACCAGGGGGACTACGAGCAGTACTTC.

This clonotype appeared many times. V is TRBV29-1 and J is TRBJ2-5; perhaps TRBD1 as D (6 bases). CDR1 and CDR2 from the germline V gene are SQVTM and ANQGSEA. This CDR3 spans 13 amino acids. Between the trimmed V and J ends, which lost 7 bases and 3 bases, there was a span of 15 bases. This CDR3 reads CSALGPGEETQYF. CDR3 DNA: TGCAGCGCCCTAGGGCCAGGGGAAGAGACCCAGTACTTC.

The V and J genes are TRBV20-1 and TRBJ2-2; D ambiguous. CDR1 and CDR2 (germline): DFQATT, SNEGSKA (reference sequence). This CDR3 is built from 13 residues. The ends were cut back, 0 bases at V and 4 bases at J, with 6 bases in the middle. CDR3 in amino acids: CSARDFSTGELFF. The CDR3 DNA sequence: TGCAGTGCTAGAGATTTCAGCACCGGGGAGCTGTTTTTT.

The rearrangement uses TRBV7-2 and TRBJ2-7; 7 bases are shared with TRBD2. Germline CDR1 reads SGHTA; CDR2 reads FQGNSA. Trimming took 0 bases from V and 5 from J; bases not matched to a gene: 7. The CDR3 spans 15 residues. The CDR3 DNA reads TGTGCCAGCAGCTTAGCGGGAGGGATTGGGCACGAGCAGTACTTC. Translating it yields CASSLAGGIGHEQYF.

This chain connects TRBV20-1 to TRBJ2-5, with 10 nucleotides matching TRBD2. Trimming cost V 6 bases and J 5 bases; bases outside gene matches: 12. From germline, CDR1 is DFQATT and CDR2 SNEGSKA (reference sequence). The CDR3 runs 15 residues. CDR3 DNA sequence: TGCAGTGCGATTGACAGCGGGAGGGCCGGGGAGACCCAGTACTTC. Protein: CSAIDSGRAGETQYF.

J is TRBJ2-5 and V is TRBV7-6; unclear D gene. The CDR3 has 13 amino acids. Looked up from germline, CDR1 is SGHVS and CDR2 is FNYEAQ. Between the trimmed V and J ends, which lost 5 bases and 5 bases, there was a span of 12 bases. CDR3 amino acids: CASSRNAGETQYF. The DNA of the CDR3 is TGTGCCAGCAGCCGAAATGCCGGGGAGACCCAGTACTTC.

This clonotype showed up just a few times. J is TRBJ2-4 and V is TRBV7-9; D is perhaps TRBD2 (6 bases). Between the trimmed V and J ends, which lost 5 bases and 0 bases, there was a span of 14 bases. The CDR3 loop spans 16 amino acids. Germline V gene data show CDR1 as SEHNR and CDR2 as FQNEAQ (reference sequence). The CDR3 loop reads CASSPTLGLAKNIQYF. CDR3 nucleotides: TGTGCCAGCAGCCCCACGCTGGGACTAGCCAAAAACATTCAGTACTTC.

The chain couples TRBV6-1 to TRBJ2-1; 12 nucleotides align to TRBD1. Germline CDR1 MNHNS, CDR2 SASEGT. This CDR3 region has 13 residues. V trimming: 8 bases; J trimming: 9 bases; junction bases outside the gene matches: 5. The CDR3 DNA reads as TGTGCCAGCGCGGGACAGGGGGCGGGTGAGCAGTTCTTC. Encoded protein: CASAGQGAGEQFF.

The V and J genes are TRBV23-1 and TRBJ1-1; D call uncertain. TRBV23-1 is an open reading frame whose function is uncertain. Trimming stripped 4 bases from V and 1 base from J, with 10 bases between. CDR3 length: 14 residues. CDR3 bases: TGCGCCAGCAGTCGAGCAACTGGGAACACTGAAGCTTTCTTT. Translating it yields CASSRATGNTEAFF.

Ten or more counts support this clonotype. V and J are TRBV5-1 and TRBJ2-3; TRBD2 agrees at 10 bases. Germline assignment: CDR1 SGHRS and CDR2 YFSETQ. Trimming took 0 bases from V and 4 from J; bases not matched to a gene: 5. CDR3 size: 16 residues. DNA for the CDR3: TGCGCCAGCAGCTTGGGCGGCGGACTAGCGGCAGATACGCAGTATTTT. This sequence encodes CASSLGGGLAADTQYF.

This clonotype was recorded a few times. The CDR3 loop reads CATSGPIQSLGELFF. The CDR3 bases are TGTGCCACCAGCGGGCCGATACAAAGCCTCGGGGAGCTGTTTTTT. The V and J genes are TRBV15 and TRBJ2-2; D is unresolved. The CDR3 is made up of 15 amino acids. Trimming cost V 5 bases and J 7 bases, with 17 bases left between them. The germline V gene encodes CDR1 LNHNV and CDR2 YYDKDF (reference sequence).

The J gene is TRBJ2-5, the V gene TRBV28; a weak D match, TRBD2 (5 bases). The length of the CDR3 is 14 residues. In germline, CDR1 is MDHEN, CDR2 SYDVKM. Trimming pared 3 bases from V and 0 bases from J, leaving 8 bases between. The CDR3 DNA is TGTGCCAGCAGTTTGCCCGGGAACCAAGAGACCCAGTACTTC. Encoded protein: CASSLPGNQETQYF. The whole variable domain, filled in from reference TRBV28 and TRBJ2-5, reads DVKVTQSSRYLVKRTGEKVFLECVQDMDHENMFWYRQDPGLGLRLIYFSYDVKMKEKGDIPEGYSVSREKKERFSLILESASTNQTSMYLCASSLPGNQETQYFGPGTRLLVL.